These 23 T cell receptor beta chains share one sample of origin, sequenced in a study of blood T cell repertoires in COVID-19. Method: immunoSEQ multiplex PCR; TCRdb's copy keeps in-frame clones and lacks some. The table includes a few hundred thousand clones, around nine tenths detected once. The sample comprised PBMCs or T cells enriched from blood (not recorded which). The receptors originated from a woman between 40 and 55 years old who had been exposed to COVID-19.

This chain links TRBV19 with TRBJ2-7; perhaps TRBD1 as D (5 bases). The germline CDR1 and CDR2 sequences are LNHDA and SQIVND (reference sequence). The V end lost 8 bases, the J end lost 3 bases, and 11 bases lay between the germline ends. This CDR3 spans 12 amino acids. The CDR3 DNA reads TGTGCCAGTTCTGGTAGGGGCTACGAGCAGTACTTC. Its protein product is CASSGRGYEQYF.

The chain combines TRBV27 with TRBJ1-1; TRBD1 aligns across 7 bases. Germline lookup yields CDR1 MNHEY and CDR2 SMNVEV (reference sequence). The ends lost 4 bases at V and 3 bases at J; junction bases unmatched: 2. This CDR3 contains 13 residues. The CDR3 protein is CASSWGQHTEAFF. The CDR3 DNA is TGTGCCAGCAGTTGGGGACAGCACACTGAAGCTTTCTTT.

The V call is TRBV11-2, the J call TRBJ2-3; 9 nucleotides line up with TRBD1. Trimming at V came to 4 bases and at J to 4 bases, leaving 15 bases not matched to a gene. CDR1 is SGHAT, CDR2 FQNNGV, per germline. CDR3 length: 18 residues. The chain's CDR3 is CASSWEVSTGGEADTQYF. The CDR3 DNA sequence: TGTGCCAGCAGCTGGGAGGTTTCGACAGGGGGGGAGGCAGATACGCAGTATTTT. The entire variable domain, with the rest obtained from reference TRBV11-2 and TRBJ2-3, is as follows: EAGVAQSPRYKIIEKRQSVAFWCNPISGHATLYWYQQILGQGPKLLIQFQNNGVVDDSQLPKDRFSAERLKGVDSTLKIQPAKLEDSAVYLCASSWEVSTGGEADTQYFGPGTRLTVL.

In regard to this clone: The sample holds other DNA sequences that translate to the same CDR3. The rearrangement uses TRBV27 and TRBJ1-5; weak D call: TRBD1 (6 bases). This CDR3 contains 14 residues. Trimming cost V 6 bases and J 3 bases, with 12 bases left between them. Germline-derived CDR1 and CDR2 are MNHEY and SMNVEV (reference sequence). The CDR3 is CASSLQGYNQPQHF. CDR3 DNA: TGTGCCAGCAGCTTACAGGGTTACAATCAGCCCCAGCATTTT.

The rearrangement uses TRBV4-1 and TRBJ2-2; 7 positions match TRBD2. Germline CDR1 is MGHRA and CDR2 is YSYEKL. The V and J ends lost 0 bases and 1 base, in that order; junction bases with no gene match: 14. This CDR3 region has 20 residues. CDR3 in DNA: TGCGCCAGCAGCCAAGATAGTCGAACATGGGGGGGTTGGAACACCGGGGAGCTGTTTTTT. This gives the protein CASSQDSRTWGGWNTGELFF.

The chain carries TRBV19 and TRBJ2-7, with D unclear. The V gene lost 2 bases and the J gene lost 2 bases, with 10 bases spanning the gap. Germline loops: CDR1 LNHDA, CDR2 SQIVND (reference sequence). CDR3 length: 14 amino acids. CDR3 region: CASSITLGTYEQYV. The CDR3 bases are TGTGCCAGTAGTATAACGCTAGGAACCTACGAGCAGTACGTC.

A remark on this clone: One end of the junction does not line up with germline, which may come from a read error. The chain employs TRBV5-1 and TRBJ2-1; 8 nucleotides line up with TRBD2. Looked up from germline, CDR1 is SGHRS and CDR2 is YFSETQ. The CDR3 covers 16 residues. The CDR3, as DNA: TGTGCCAGCAGCTTTCTTCCGGGACTAGGACGTTATGAGCAGTTCTTC. This translates into CASSFLPGLGRYEQFF.

The rearrangement links TRBV28 to TRBJ2-3; TRBD2 matches at 8 bases. The CDR3 sequence is 15 residues long. V shed 6 bases, J shed 1 base, and the junction held 6 bases outside the gene matches. Germline values: CDR1 MDHEN, CDR2 SYDVKM. Here the CDR3 reads CASSPSGQGTDTQYF. The CDR3 DNA reads as TGTGCCAGCAGCCCTAGCGGGCAAGGCACAGATACGCAGTATTTT.

The J gene is TRBJ2-7, the V gene TRBV28; D might be TRBD1 (6 bases). CDR1 is MDHEN, CDR2 SYDVKM, per germline. V was cut by 2 bases and J by 5 bases, with 13 bases left in between. The CDR3 loop spans 14 amino acids. The CDR3 sequence is CASSLRGLRDEQYF. DNA of the CDR3: TGTGCCAGCAGTTTAAGGGGGTTAAGGGACGAGCAGTACTTC.

The chain combines TRBV27 with TRBJ1-2; D is perhaps TRBD1 (5 bases). Germline V CDR1 and CDR2: MNHEY, SMNVEV (reference sequence). This CDR3 is built from 14 residues. V shed 3 bases and J shed 4 bases, with 12 bases lying between them. In nucleotides, the CDR3 is TGTGCCAGCAGTTTTTCCGACAGACCCTATGGCTACACCTTC. Residues: CASSFSDRPYGYTF.

V usage is TRBV9 and J usage is TRBJ1-2, with D hard to call. CDR3 length: 14 residues. Germline V gives CDR1 SGDLS, CDR2 YYNGEE. The V end lost 6 bases, the J end lost 8 bases, and 20 bases lay between the germline ends. The CDR3, as DNA: TGTGCCAGCACCGAGGGCGCGGTGGAACGGGGCTACACCTTC. Its protein is CASTEGAVERGYTF.

The CDR3, as DNA: TGTGCCAGCAGCCCCCCGGGACAGGGGTACTACGAGCAGTACTTC. It yields the protein CASSPPGQGYYEQYF. V is TRBV13 and J is TRBJ2-7; 10 bases line up with TRBD1. The CDR3 spans 15 residues. The junction had 7 bases not matched to a gene; V was cut back by 5 bases and J by 3 bases. The germline V gene encodes CDR1 PRHDT and CDR2 FYEKMQ (reference sequence).

The gene calls are TRBV6-5 and TRBJ1-4; D gene unclear. CDR3 length: 14 amino acids. Trimming removed 2 bases at V and 4 bases at J, with 8 bases between. Germline CDR1 reads MNHEY; CDR2 reads SVGAGI. The CDR3 bases are TGTGCCAGCAGTTACGGGCAGCTTAATGAAAAACTGTTTTTT. Its protein is CASSYGQLNEKLFF.

V gene TRBV9 combines with J gene TRBJ2-1; 9 bases are a match to TRBD2. Germline CDR1 is SGDLS and CDR2 is YYNGEE. With 4 bases clipped from V and 2 bases from J, the junction kept 4 bases outside the gene matches. The CDR3 has 15 amino acids. The CDR3 spells CASSPRLAAYNEQFF. The CDR3 bases are TGTGCCAGCAGCCCTAGACTAGCGGCCTACAATGAGCAGTTCTTC.

This clone came up once. The V call is TRBV5-4, the J call TRBJ2-4; D is possibly TRBD2 (5 bases). The CDR3 spans 14 residues. The V gene's germline CDR1 is SGHNT and CDR2 YYREEE (reference sequence). Trimming cost V 4 bases and J 0 bases, with 8 bases left between them. CDR3 DNA: TGTGCCAGCAGCAATGGACTAGCCAAAAACATTCAGTACTTC. Encoded protein: CASSNGLAKNIQYF.

This chain connects TRBV3-1 (or the pseudogene TRBV3-2) to TRBJ2-7, with a weak D call TRBD2 (5 bases). The CDR3 is made up of 13 amino acids. Germline-derived CDR1 and CDR2 are LGHDT and YNNKEL (reference sequence). Trimming pared 4 bases from V and 8 bases from J, leaving 15 bases between. The CDR3 sequence is CASSPSDGNKQYV. The CDR3, as DNA: TGTGCCAGCAGCCCCTCCGACGGGAACAAGCAGTACGTC.

V is TRBV28 and J is TRBJ2-3; 9 bases agree with TRBD2. Germline trimming cut 5 bases from V and 1 base from J; bases unmatched to any gene: 13. From germline, CDR1 is MDHEN and CDR2 SYDVKM. CDR3 length: 18 amino acids. CDR3 region: CASSKGLAGASGTDTQYF. CDR3 nucleotide sequence: TGTGCCAGCAGTAAGGGATTAGCGGGAGCCTCTGGCACAGATACGCAGTATTTT.

V and J are TRBV4-2 and TRBJ2-7; 10 bases fit TRBD2. V was clipped by 0 bases and J by 0 bases; unmatched bases: 2. The germline V gene encodes CDR1 LGHNA and CDR2 YNFKEQ. This CDR3 comprises 16 residues. In nucleotides, the CDR3 is TGTGCCAGCAGCCAAGACTCTAGCGGGGGCTCCTACGAGCAGTACTTC. Translated: CASSQDSSGGSYEQYF.

The CDR3 here is CASSYGRGGGNEQFF. CDR3 nucleotides: TGTGCCAGCAGTTACGGGAGGGGAGGAGGCAATGAGCAGTTCTTC. The rearrangement joins TRBV6-5 to TRBJ2-1; 7 positions agree with TRBD2. The germline CDR1 and CDR2 sequences are MNHEY and SVGAGI. The junction had 7 bases not matched to a gene; V was cut back by 2 bases and J by 6 bases. The CDR3 runs to 15 residues.

The gene calls are TRBV6-5 and TRBJ2-1; TRBD1 matches at 10 bases. J was trimmed by 8 bases and V by 2 bases; bases with no gene match: 6. The CDR3 covers 15 residues. CDR1 and CDR2 from the germline V gene are MNHEY and SVGAGI. The CDR3 spells CASSYPRQGAYEQFF. CDR3 DNA sequence: TGTGCCAGCAGTTACCCGCGACAGGGGGCTTATGAGCAGTTCTTC.

V gene TRBV28 combines with J gene TRBJ1-2, with 11 bases fitting TRBD1. This CDR3 region has 13 residues. With 6 bases clipped from V and 7 bases from J, the junction kept 4 bases outside the gene matches. Germline values: CDR1 MDHEN, CDR2 SYDVKM. The CDR3 here is CASRPGTGGGYTF. The CDR3 DNA sequence: TGTGCCAGCAGACCAGGGACAGGGGGTGGCTACACCTTC.

The chain is built from TRBV6-5 and TRBJ2-3; 10 bases agree with TRBD2. Germline-derived CDR1 and CDR2 are MNHEY and SVGAGI. The CDR3 has 14 amino acids. Losses at the gene ends were 5 bases for V and 5 bases for J; bases not matched to a gene: 4. As DNA, the CDR3 is TGTGCCAGCAGTCTAGCGGGGGTAGGAGATACGCAGTATTTT. Amino acids: CASSLAGVGDTQYF.

In nucleotides, the CDR3 is TGTGCCACCAGCTTCCCCGGGACACTTAGCACAGATACGCAGTATTTT. This gives the protein CATSFPGTLSTDTQYF. The V and J genes are TRBV15 and TRBJ2-3, with a weak D call TRBD1 (6 bases). The V and J ends lost 5 bases and 0 bases respectively, with 15 bases between them. This CDR3 is built from 16 residues. Germline values: CDR1 LNHNV, CDR2 YYDKDF (reference sequence).